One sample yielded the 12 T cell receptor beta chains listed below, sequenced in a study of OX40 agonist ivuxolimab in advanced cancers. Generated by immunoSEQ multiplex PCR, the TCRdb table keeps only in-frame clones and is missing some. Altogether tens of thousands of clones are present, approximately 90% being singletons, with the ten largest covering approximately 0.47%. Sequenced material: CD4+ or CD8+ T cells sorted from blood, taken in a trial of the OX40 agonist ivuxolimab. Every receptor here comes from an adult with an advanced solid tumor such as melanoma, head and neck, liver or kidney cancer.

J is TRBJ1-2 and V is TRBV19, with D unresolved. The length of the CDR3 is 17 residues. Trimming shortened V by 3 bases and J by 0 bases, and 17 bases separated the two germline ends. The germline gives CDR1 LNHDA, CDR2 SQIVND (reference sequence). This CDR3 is CASSIGRTGLANYGYTF. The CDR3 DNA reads TGTGCCAGTAGTATTGGACGGACCGGATTAGCTAACTATGGCTACACCTTC. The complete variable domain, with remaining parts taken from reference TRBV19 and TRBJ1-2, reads DGGITQSPKYLFRKEGQNVTLSCEQNLNHDAMYWYRQDPGQGLRLIYYSQIVNDFQKGDIAEGYSVSREKKESFPLTVTSAQKNPTAFYLCASSIGRTGLANYGYTFGSGTRLTVV.

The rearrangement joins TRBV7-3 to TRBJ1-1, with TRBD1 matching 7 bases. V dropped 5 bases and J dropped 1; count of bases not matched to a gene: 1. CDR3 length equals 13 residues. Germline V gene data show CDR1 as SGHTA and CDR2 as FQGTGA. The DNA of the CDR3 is TGTGCCAGCAGCCGGGACAGGAACACTGAAGCTTTCTTT. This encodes CASSRDRNTEAFF.

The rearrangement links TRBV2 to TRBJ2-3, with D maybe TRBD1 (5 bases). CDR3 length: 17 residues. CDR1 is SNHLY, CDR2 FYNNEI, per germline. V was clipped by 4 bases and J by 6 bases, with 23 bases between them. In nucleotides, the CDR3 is TGTGCCAGCAGTGGCAATCTAAACCCGACCCACAGGGATACGCAGTATTTT. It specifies CASSGNLNPTHRDTQYF.

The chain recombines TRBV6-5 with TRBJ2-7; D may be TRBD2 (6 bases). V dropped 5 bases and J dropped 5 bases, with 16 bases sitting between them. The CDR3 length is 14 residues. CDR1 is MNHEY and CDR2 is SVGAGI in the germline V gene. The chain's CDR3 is CASSRNIGGNEQYF. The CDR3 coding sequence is TGTGCCAGCAGTCGTAACATAGGCGGGAACGAGCAGTACTTC.

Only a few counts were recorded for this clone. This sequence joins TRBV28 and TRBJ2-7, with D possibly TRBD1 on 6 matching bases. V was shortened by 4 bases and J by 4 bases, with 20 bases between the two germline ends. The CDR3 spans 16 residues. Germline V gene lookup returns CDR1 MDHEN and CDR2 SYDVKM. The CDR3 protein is CASSSWRGQGIYEQYF. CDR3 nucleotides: TGTGCCAGCAGTTCCTGGCGAGGGCAGGGGATATACGAGCAGTACTTC.

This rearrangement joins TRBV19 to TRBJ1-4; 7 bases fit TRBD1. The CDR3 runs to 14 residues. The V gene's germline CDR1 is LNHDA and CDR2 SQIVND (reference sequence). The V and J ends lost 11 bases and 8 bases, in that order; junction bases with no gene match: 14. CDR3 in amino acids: CASRGQGGYEKLFF. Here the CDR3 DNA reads TGTGCCTCTCGAGGGCAGGGGGGATACGAAAAACTGTTTTTT.

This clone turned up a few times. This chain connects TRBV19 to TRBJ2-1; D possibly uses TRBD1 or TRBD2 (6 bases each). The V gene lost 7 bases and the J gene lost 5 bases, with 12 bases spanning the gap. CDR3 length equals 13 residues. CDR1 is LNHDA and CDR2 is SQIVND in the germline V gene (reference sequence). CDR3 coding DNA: TGTGCCAGTAATCAGGGGAGGAACAATGAGCAGTTCTTC. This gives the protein CASNQGRNNEQFF.

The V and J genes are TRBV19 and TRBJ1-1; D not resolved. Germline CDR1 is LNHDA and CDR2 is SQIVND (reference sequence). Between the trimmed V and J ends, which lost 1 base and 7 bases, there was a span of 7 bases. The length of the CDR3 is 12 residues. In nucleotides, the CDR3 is TGTGCCAGTAGTATAGGAGCGGTTGAAGCTTTCTTT. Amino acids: CASSIGAVEAFF.

The CDR3 nucleotides are TGCGCCAGCAGCTTGTGGCCCCCGGGGACACAATCCTACGAGCAGTACTTC. Amino acid sequence: CASSLWPPGTQSYEQYF. This rearrangement joins TRBV5-1 to TRBJ2-7, with D possibly matching TRBD1 (6 bases). Trimming left V 1 base short and J 1 base short, with 18 bases between. This CDR3 has 17 residues. Per germline, CDR1 SGHRS and CDR2 YFSETQ.

As DNA, the CDR3 is TGTGCCAGCTCACGTACAGGGAGCTCCCTAAGCTCCTACAATGAGCAGTTCTTC. Encoded protein: CASSRTGSSLSSYNEQFF. The chain is built from TRBV18 and TRBJ2-1, with a tentative D call TRBD1 (6 bases). The CDR3 contains 18 residues. Germline assignment: CDR1 KGHSH and CDR2 LQKENI. With 4 bases removed from V and 0 bases from J, the gap between germline ends came to 19 bases.

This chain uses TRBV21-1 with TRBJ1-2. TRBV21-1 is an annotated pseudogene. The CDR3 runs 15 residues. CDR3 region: CASSPGEGKGYGYTF. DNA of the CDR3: TGTGCCAGCAGCCCCGGCGAAGGGAAGGGTTATGGCTACACCTTC.

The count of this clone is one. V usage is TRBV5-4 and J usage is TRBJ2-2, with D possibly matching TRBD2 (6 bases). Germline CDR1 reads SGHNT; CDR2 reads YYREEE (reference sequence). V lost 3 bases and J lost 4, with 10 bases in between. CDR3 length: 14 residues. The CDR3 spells CASSSPGVTGELFF. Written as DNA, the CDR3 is TGTGCCAGCAGCTCTCCGGGAGTCACCGGGGAGCTGTTTTTT.